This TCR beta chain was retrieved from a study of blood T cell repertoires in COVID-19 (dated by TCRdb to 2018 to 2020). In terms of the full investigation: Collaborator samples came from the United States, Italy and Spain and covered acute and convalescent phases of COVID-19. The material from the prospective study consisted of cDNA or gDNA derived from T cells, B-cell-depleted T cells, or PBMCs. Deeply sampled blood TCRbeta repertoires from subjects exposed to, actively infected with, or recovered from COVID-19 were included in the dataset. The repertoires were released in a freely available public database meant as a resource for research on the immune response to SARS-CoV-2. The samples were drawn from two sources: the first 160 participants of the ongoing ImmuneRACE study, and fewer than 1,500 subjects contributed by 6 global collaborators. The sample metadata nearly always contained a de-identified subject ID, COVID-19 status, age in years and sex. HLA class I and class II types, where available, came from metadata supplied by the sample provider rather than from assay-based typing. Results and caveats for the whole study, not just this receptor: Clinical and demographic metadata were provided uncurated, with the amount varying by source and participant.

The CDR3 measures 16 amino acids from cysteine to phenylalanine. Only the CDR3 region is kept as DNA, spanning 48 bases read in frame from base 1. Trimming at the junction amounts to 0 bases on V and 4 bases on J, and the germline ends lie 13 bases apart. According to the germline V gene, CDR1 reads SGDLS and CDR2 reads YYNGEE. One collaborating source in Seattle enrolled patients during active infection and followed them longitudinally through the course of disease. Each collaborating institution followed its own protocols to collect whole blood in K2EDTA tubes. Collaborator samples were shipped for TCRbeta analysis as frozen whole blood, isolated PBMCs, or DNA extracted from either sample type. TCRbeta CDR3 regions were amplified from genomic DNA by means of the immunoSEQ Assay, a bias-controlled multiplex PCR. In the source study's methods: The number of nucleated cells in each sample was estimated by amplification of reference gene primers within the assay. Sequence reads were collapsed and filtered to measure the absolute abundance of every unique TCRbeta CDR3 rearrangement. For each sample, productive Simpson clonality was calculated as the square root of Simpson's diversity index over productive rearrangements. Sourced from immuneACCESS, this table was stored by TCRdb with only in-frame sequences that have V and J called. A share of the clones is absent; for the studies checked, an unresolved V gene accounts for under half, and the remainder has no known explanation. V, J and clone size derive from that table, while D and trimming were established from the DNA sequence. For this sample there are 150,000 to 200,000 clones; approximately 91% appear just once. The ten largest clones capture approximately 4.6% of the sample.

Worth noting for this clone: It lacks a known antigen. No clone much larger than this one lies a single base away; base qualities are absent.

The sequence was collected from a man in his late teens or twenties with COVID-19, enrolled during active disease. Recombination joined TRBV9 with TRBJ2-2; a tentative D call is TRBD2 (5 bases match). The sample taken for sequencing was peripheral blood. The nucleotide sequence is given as TGTGCCAGCAGCGTAGGACTATCCGGGGTCACCGGGGAGCTGTTTTTT. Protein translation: CASSVGLSGVTGELFF.